These T cell receptor beta chains were read from a single sample in a study of blood T cell repertoires in COVID-19. Profiled with immunoSEQ multiplex PCR; TCRdb holds only in-frame clones, not every one. The sample records tens of thousands of clones, about 80% being singletons. Specimen: peripheral blood. The receptors shown here come from a man younger than 45 with COVID-19, enrolled during active disease. Each CDR3 is given with its conserved first and last residue. D genes are given only for firm matches. Size is stated for part of the rows, as once, few or many counts, or as a class when the clone is expanded.

D gene: .
V gene: TRBV11-2
clone size: few
J gene: TRBJ2-3
CDR3 DNA: TGTGCCAGCAGCCCAGCGGCGAATACAGATACGCAGTATTTT
CDR3 protein: CASSPAANTDTQYF

D gene: TRBD2
V gene: TRBV4-1
clone size: .
J gene: TRBJ2-7
CDR3 DNA: TGCGCCAGCAGCCAGGGACTAGCGGGAGACTACGAGCAGTACTTC
CDR3 protein: CASSQGLAGDYEQYF

D gene: TRBD2
V gene: TRBV5-1
clone size: many
J gene: TRBJ2-1
CDR3 DNA: TGCGCCAGCAGCTTGGTGGGTAGCGGGAGGGCCAACAGCTCCTACAATGAGCAGTTCTTC
CDR3 protein: CASSLVGSGRANSSYNEQFF

D gene: .
V gene: TRBV5-4
clone size: .
J gene: TRBJ2-7
CDR3 DNA: TGTGCCAGCAGCGTCCTCAAGAGGGGGGGCGAGCAGTACTTC
CDR3 protein: CASSVLKRGGEQYF

D gene: TRBD2
V gene: TRBV6-2/TRBV6-3
clone size: .
J gene: TRBJ2-3
CDR3 DNA: TGTGCCAGCAGCCCTACTAGGACTAGCGGTAACACAGATACGCAGTATTTT
CDR3 protein: CASSPTRTSGNTDTQYF

D gene: TRBD2
V gene: TRBV5-1
clone size: once
J gene: TRBJ2-5
CDR3 DNA: TGCGCCAGCAGCTTGGAACGTGGACTAGCGGAGACCCAGTACTTC
CDR3 protein: CASSLERGLAETQYF

D gene: .
V gene: TRBV30
clone size: .
J gene: TRBJ1-3
CDR3 DNA: TGTGCCCGATCCCAGGGAAACACCATATATTTT
CDR3 protein: CARSQGNTIYF

D gene: .
V gene: TRBV28
clone size: .
J gene: TRBJ2-1
CDR3 DNA: TGTGCCAGCAGTTCTCTAGCGTGGAGCTCCTACAATGAGCAGTTCTTC
CDR3 protein: CASSSLAWSSYNEQFF

D gene: .
V gene: TRBV7-2
clone size: .
J gene: TRBJ1-1
CDR3 DNA: TGTGCCAGCAGCTTAGGGGGGCAGAACACTGAAGCTTTCTTT
CDR3 protein: CASSLGGQNTEAFF

D gene: TRBD1
V gene: TRBV10-3
clone size: .
J gene: TRBJ1-1
CDR3 DNA: TGTGCCATCAGTGAGTCGCGGACAGGGGGTAAATGGACTGAAGCTTTCTTT
CDR3 protein: CAISESRTGGKWTEAFF

D gene: .
V gene: TRBV28
clone size: .
J gene: TRBJ1-5
CDR3 DNA: TGTGCCAGCACCCTACTGGGGGCACAGCCCCAGCATTTT
CDR3 protein: CASTLLGAQPQHF

D gene: TRBD1
V gene: TRBV5-6
clone size: .
J gene: TRBJ1-2
CDR3 DNA: TGTGCCAGCAGCTACACCGGGACAGCTAACTATGGCTACACCTTC
CDR3 protein: CASSYTGTANYGYTF

D gene: .
V gene: TRBV19
clone size: .
J gene: TRBJ1-4
CDR3 DNA: TGTGCCAGTAGTGCGCTTCCGGGACTAGAAAAACTGTTTTTT
CDR3 protein: CASSALPGLEKLFF

D gene: TRBD1
V gene: TRBV10-3
clone size: .
J gene: TRBJ2-7
CDR3 DNA: TGTGCCATCAGTGAGCCGGACAGGGGGTTCTACGAGCAGTACTTC
CDR3 protein: CAISEPDRGFYEQYF

D gene: .
V gene: TRBV11-2
clone size: .
J gene: TRBJ2-7
CDR3 DNA: TGTGCCAGCAGCTTAGAGAGAAGCGCCTCCTACGAGCAGTACTTC
CDR3 protein: CASSLERSASYEQYF

D gene: .
V gene: TRBV11-3
clone size: .
J gene: TRBJ2-5
CDR3 DNA: TGTGCCAGCAGCTTAGTGTGGTCAGGTCCGGAGACCCAGTACTTC
CDR3 protein: CASSLVWSGPETQYF

D gene: TRBD2
V gene: TRBV7-6
clone size: .
J gene: TRBJ2-1
CDR3 DNA: TGTGCCAGCAGCCACCCCGTACTAGCGGACAATGAGCAGTTCTTC
CDR3 protein: CASSHPVLADNEQFF

D gene: .
V gene: TRBV9
clone size: .
J gene: TRBJ1-5
CDR3 DNA: TGTGCCAGCAGCGGCGGGGGGGATTACCAGCCCCAGCATTTT
CDR3 protein: CASSGGGDYQPQHF

D gene: .
V gene: TRBV5-1
clone size: .
J gene: TRBJ2-1
CDR3 DNA: TGCGCCAGCAGCTGGACTGCCTCCTACAATGAGCAGTTCTTC
CDR3 protein: CASSWTASYNEQFF

D gene: .
V gene: TRBV27
clone size: .
J gene: TRBJ1-6
CDR3 DNA: TGTGCCAGCAGTTTACGGGGGGCTTGGGATTCACCCCTCCACTTT
CDR3 protein: CASSLRGAWDSPLHF

D gene: .
V gene: TRBV30
clone size: .
J gene: TRBJ1-5
CDR3 DNA: TGTGCCTGGGAAAACTACGGAACGAGCAATCAGCCCCAGCATTTT
CDR3 protein: CAWENYGTSNQPQHF

D gene: TRBD1
V gene: TRBV5-5
clone size: .
J gene: TRBJ2-5
CDR3 DNA: TGTGCCAGCAGCTTGTGGGACAGGTCCCAAGAGACCCAGTACTTC
CDR3 protein: CASSLWDRSQETQYF

D gene: TRBD2
V gene: TRBV11-2
clone size: .
J gene: TRBJ2-1
CDR3 DNA: TGTGCCAGCAGACTAGCGGGGTCCAATGAGCAGTTCTTC
CDR3 protein: CASRLAGSNEQFF

D gene: .
V gene: TRBV9
clone size: .
J gene: TRBJ1-5
CDR3 DNA: TGTGCCAGCAGCGTAGAAGGGGTTGGCAATCAGCCCCAGCATTTT
CDR3 protein: CASSVEGVGNQPQHF

D gene: .
V gene: TRBV19
clone size: .
J gene: TRBJ2-5
CDR3 DNA: TGTGCCAGTAGATCCACGGGGTGGTCCCAAGAGACCCAGTACTTC
CDR3 protein: CASRSTGWSQETQYF

D gene: .
V gene: TRBV29-1
clone size: once
J gene: TRBJ2-3
CDR3 DNA: TGCAGCGTTGGCGTCGCGGGGACAGATACGCAGTATTTT
CDR3 protein: CSVGVAGTDTQYF

D gene: .
V gene: TRBV5-1
clone size: .
J gene: TRBJ1-1
CDR3 DNA: TGCGCCAGCAGCTTGGGACGGGGGGTTGGCACTGAAGCTTTCTTT
CDR3 protein: CASSLGRGVGTEAFF

D gene: .
V gene: TRBV7-6
clone size: .
J gene: TRBJ2-1
CDR3 DNA: TGTGCCAGCAGCTTAGTTGCGGTGACAGACTCCTACAATGAGCAGTTCTTC
CDR3 protein: CASSLVAVTDSYNEQFF

D gene: .
V gene: TRBV19
clone size: .
J gene: TRBJ2-3
CDR3 DNA: TGTGCCAGTAGTATAATGGGGGGTCCCACAGATACGCAGTATTTT
CDR3 protein: CASSIMGGPTDTQYF

D gene: .
V gene: TRBV27
clone size: .
J gene: TRBJ2-7
CDR3 DNA: TGTGCCAGCAGTTTAGATATCATAGCCTACGAGCAGTACTTC
CDR3 protein: CASSLDIIAYEQYF

D gene: .
V gene: TRBV4-3
clone size: .
J gene: TRBJ1-1
CDR3 DNA: TGCGCCAGCAGCCAAGAATCAGTGAACACTGAAGCTTTCTTT
CDR3 protein: CASSQESVNTEAFF

D gene: TRBD2
V gene: TRBV24-1
clone size: .
J gene: TRBJ2-2
CDR3 DNA: TGTGCCACCAGTGATTTAGCGGGGGGGGACACCGGGGAGCTGTTTTTT
CDR3 protein: CATSDLAGGDTGELFF

D gene: .
V gene: TRBV5-1
clone size: .
J gene: TRBJ1-1
CDR3 DNA: TGCGCCAGCAGCTTTCAGATGAACACTGAAGCTTTCTTT
CDR3 protein: CASSFQMNTEAFF

D gene: TRBD1
V gene: TRBV11-3
clone size: .
J gene: TRBJ2-5
CDR3 DNA: TGTGCCAGCAGCGCGACCCGGGACAGGGGAAGGTTGGCCCAGTACTTC
CDR3 protein: CASSATRDRGRLAQYF

D gene: .
V gene: TRBV3-1/TRBV3-2
clone size: .
J gene: TRBJ1-1
CDR3 DNA: TGTGCCAGCAGCCATCGGGGGGACGACACTGAAGCTTTCTTT
CDR3 protein: CASSHRGDDTEAFF

D gene: TRBD1
V gene: TRBV3-1/TRBV3-2
clone size: .
J gene: TRBJ2-7
CDR3 DNA: TGTGCCAGCAGCCCAATCAGGGGGCAGCAGTACTTC
CDR3 protein: CASSPIRGQQYF

D gene: .
V gene: TRBV7-2
clone size: .
J gene: TRBJ1-2
CDR3 DNA: TGTGCCAGCAGCTTAACTCTCGTAGGGGACTATGGCTACACCTTC
CDR3 protein: CASSLTLVGDYGYTF

D gene: TRBD1
V gene: TRBV3-1/TRBV3-2
clone size: .
J gene: TRBJ2-2
CDR3 DNA: TGTGCCAGCAGCCAAGGACAGGGGATGAACACCGGGGAGCTGTTTTTT
CDR3 protein: CASSQGQGMNTGELFF

D gene: .
V gene: TRBV7-6
clone size: .
J gene: TRBJ2-2
CDR3 DNA: TGTGCCAGCAGCTTTGCTTTCCGGTTGTCGAACACCGGGGAGCTGTTTTTT
CDR3 protein: CASSFAFRLSNTGELFF

D gene: .
V gene: TRBV25-1
clone size: .
J gene: TRBJ2-6
CDR3 DNA: TGTGCCAGCAGCGTACTCTACTCTGGGGCCAACGTCCTGACTTTC
CDR3 protein: CASSVLYSGANVLTF

D gene: .
V gene: TRBV5-8
clone size: once
J gene: TRBJ2-7
CDR3 DNA: TGTGCCAGCAGCTTGGGAACATCGGGACTCTCCGAGCAGTACTTC
CDR3 protein: CASSLGTSGLSEQYF

D gene: TRBD2
V gene: TRBV4-2
clone size: few
J gene: TRBJ2-3
CDR3 DNA: TGTGCCAGCAGCCAAGAGACTAGCGGGGGGACAGATACGCAGTATTTT
CDR3 protein: CASSQETSGGTDTQYF

D gene: .
V gene: TRBV4-1
clone size: .
J gene: TRBJ2-2
CDR3 DNA: TGCGCCAGCAGCCAAGATTTCGGGGGGCCCACCGGGGAGCTGTTTTTT
CDR3 protein: CASSQDFGGPTGELFF

D gene: TRBD1
V gene: TRBV5-6
clone size: .
J gene: TRBJ1-4
CDR3 DNA: TGTGCCAGCAGCTTGGGGGGACAGGTAGCTAATGAAAAACTGTTTTTT
CDR3 protein: CASSLGGQVANEKLFF

D gene: .
V gene: TRBV3-1/TRBV3-2
clone size: .
J gene: TRBJ2-2
CDR3 DNA: TGTGCCAGCAGTCCTCCGGGACAAGACACCGGGGAGCTGTTTTTT
CDR3 protein: CASSPPGQDTGELFF

D gene: TRBD1
V gene: TRBV9
clone size: .
J gene: TRBJ1-1
CDR3 DNA: TGTGCCAGCAGCCCAACCTGGGCGGGACAGGGGGAAGCTTTCTTT
CDR3 protein: CASSPTWAGQGEAFF

D gene: TRBD1
V gene: TRBV7-2
clone size: .
J gene: TRBJ1-2
CDR3 DNA: TGTGCCAGCAGCATGGGACAGACTCAATTCAACTATGGCTACACCTTC
CDR3 protein: CASSMGQTQFNYGYTF

D gene: TRBD2
V gene: TRBV6-5
clone size: .
J gene: TRBJ2-6
CDR3 DNA: TGTGCCAGCAGCTTTCAGCGGGGCGGCAACGTCCTGACTTTC
CDR3 protein: CASSFQRGGNVLTF

D gene: .
V gene: TRBV9
clone size: .
J gene: TRBJ1-6
CDR3 DNA: TGTGCCAGCAGCGTCCGGTCAACTAATTCACCCCTCCACTTT
CDR3 protein: CASSVRSTNSPLHF

D gene: TRBD2
V gene: TRBV12-3/TRBV12-4
clone size: .
J gene: TRBJ2-7
CDR3 DNA: TGTGCCAGCAGTTTGCGGGAGTACTACGAGCAGTACTTC
CDR3 protein: CASSLREYYEQYF